This TCR beta chain was sequenced during a study of T cells in Graves' hyperthyroidism and ophthalmopathy. General observations from the study: Onset of ophthalmopathy came a median approximately 6.8 months after the model predicted it. Through a model of 13 V-J features, ophthalmopathy was separated from stable hyperthyroidism. Also found in blood were most expanded thyroid clonotypes above 0.001.

The TCR beta CDR3 regions underwent amplification using RNA transcripts as the source. A set of HTBI primers served as the primers for a first-round RT-PCR of the TCR CDR3. TCRdb called the multiplex PCR reads again in MiXCR, with one record for every CDR3 protein. The data contain a few hundred thousand distinct CDR3 sequences, around 43% of them singletons. Remarks on this clonotype: The antigen is unknown.

Patients were excluded for uncontrolled infection, other autoimmune disease, pregnancy or lactation. V was cut by 8 bases and J by 5 bases, with 9 bases left in between. This CDR3 is built from 11 residues. From germline, CDR1 is SEHNR and CDR2 FQNEAQ (reference sequence). This chain joins TRBV7-9 and TRBJ2-5; the D is unclear. The source of this sequence is an adult woman with Graves' disease, either hyperthyroidism or ophthalmopathy (not recorded which). The sequenced sample consisted of peripheral blood or thyroid tissue (not recorded which). The CDR3 sequence is CASCPLETQYF. CDR3 bases: TGTGCCAGCTGCCCACTGGAGACCCAGTACTTC.